The 27 T cell receptor beta chains reported below all come from one sample, sequenced in a study of lymphopenia after photon versus proton radiotherapy. Clones were sequenced by immunoSEQ multiplex PCR, and TCRdb holds only the in-frame ones, with some missing. Counted here are about 70,000 clones, 87% occurring once; the ten biggest clones make up less than 14%. The source material was peripheral blood, sampled from a patient treated with proton-based radiotherapy. These receptors were obtained from a man at least 80 years old with esophageal cancer.

The chain recombines TRBV7-2 with TRBJ1-1; 9 nucleotides line up with TRBD1. CDR1 is SGHTA and CDR2 is FQGNSA in the germline V gene. CDR3 size: 14 residues. After removal of 6 bases from V and 5 bases from J, the junction contained 7 bases not matched to a gene. Written as DNA, the CDR3 is TGTGCCAGCAGACCACAGGGGGCGGGGACTGAAGCTTTCTTT. Amino acids: CASRPQGAGTEAFF.

The chain couples TRBV30 to TRBJ1-1; D gene ambiguous. CDR1 and CDR2 (germline): GTSNPN, SVGIG (reference sequence). The CDR3 covers 13 residues. Trimming removed 3 bases at V and 0 bases at J, with 8 bases between. CDR3 bases: TGTGCCTGGAGGCGTCAGTTGAACACTGAAGCTTTCTTT. Residues: CAWRRQLNTEAFF.

The chain links TRBV5-5 to TRBJ1-1; D ambiguous. Germline assignment: CDR1 SGHKS and CDR2 YYEKEE (reference sequence). The CDR3 runs 13 residues. Trimming pared 1 base from V and 1 base from J, leaving 5 bases between. The CDR3 coding sequence is TGTGCCAGCAGCTTGCGGACGAACACTGAAGCTTTCTTT. Translated: CASSLRTNTEAFF.

This clone showed up just a few times. This rearrangement joins TRBV9 to TRBJ1-4, with unresolved D. This CDR3 is 14 amino acids long. CDR1 and CDR2 (germline): SGDLS, YYNGEE. Trimming pared 2 bases from V and 6 bases from J, leaving 11 bases between. The CDR3 nucleotides are TGTGCCAGCAGCGTGAGGGCCGTAGATGAAAAACTGTTTTTT. As protein: CASSVRAVDEKLFF.

The chain has TRBV7-9 and TRBJ1-1; 8 bases agree with TRBD1. Germline loops: CDR1 SEHNR, CDR2 FQNEAQ (reference sequence). CDR3 length: 13 amino acids. With V trimmed by 5 bases and J by 3 bases, 2 bases remained unmatched. The chain's CDR3 is CASSEQGDTEAFF. In DNA, the CDR3 is TGTGCCAGCAGCGAACAGGGGGACACTGAAGCTTTCTTT.

This sequence joins TRBV10-2 and TRBJ1-1; unclear D gene. Looked up from germline, CDR1 is WSHSY and CDR2 is SAAADI. CDR3 length equals 15 residues. Trimming cost V 6 bases and J 0 bases, with 14 bases left between them. CDR3 loop: CASRDRSTMNTEAFF. CDR3 nucleotide sequence: TGCGCCAGCAGGGATCGGTCTACGATGAACACTGAAGCTTTCTTT.

This clone was observed once. The chain employs TRBV12-5 and TRBJ2-1; 7 bases map to TRBD2. Per germline, CDR1 LGHNT and CDR2 FRNRAP. The V segment lost 0 bases and the J segment 7 bases; nucleotides outside the gene matches: 6. The CDR3 consists of 15 residues. This chain's CDR3 is CASGLVSGRGNEQFF. Here the CDR3 DNA reads TGTGCTAGTGGTTTGGTTAGCGGGCGGGGGAATGAGCAGTTCTTC.

CDR3: CASSYTGGRGAYEQYF. Here the CDR3 DNA reads TGTGCCAGCAGCTATACCGGAGGACGGGGAGCCTACGAGCAGTACTTC. The rearrangement joins TRBV2 to TRBJ2-7; D might be TRBD2 (5 bases). The CDR3 covers 16 residues. V was trimmed by 6 bases and J by 2 bases, leaving 20 bases between them. Germline V gives CDR1 SNHLY, CDR2 FYNNEI.

In its sample, this clone was seen once. V and J are TRBV7-9 and TRBJ2-3; the D is unclear. Trimming removed 1 base from V and 1 base from J, with 9 bases in between. The CDR3 is 15 residues long. Germline V CDR1 and CDR2: SEHNR, FQNEAQ (reference sequence). The CDR3 bases are TGTGCCAGCAGCTTAGATGACGGTGGCACAGATACGCAGTATTTT. This codes for CASSLDDGGTDTQYF.

CDR3 protein: CASSAQTSGGSTDTQYF. CDR3 DNA sequence: TGTGCCAGCAGCGCCCAGACTAGCGGGGGATCCACAGATACGCAGTATTTT. The chain recombines TRBV7-2 with TRBJ2-3; 12 nucleotides agree with TRBD2. CDR1 is SGHTA, CDR2 FQGNSA, per germline. CDR3 length: 17 amino acids. Trimming at V came to 5 bases and at J to 2 bases, leaving 8 bases not matched to a gene.

The chain couples TRBV28 to TRBJ2-7; TRBD2 matches at 7 bases. The CDR3 spans 14 residues. Germline CDR1 and CDR2: MDHEN and SYDVKM. Trimming at V came to 2 bases and at J to 2 bases, leaving 3 bases not matched to a gene. The CDR3 loop is CASSLRLAAYEQYF. The CDR3, as DNA: TGTGCCAGCAGTTTAAGGCTAGCGGCCTACGAGCAGTACTTC.

V usage is TRBV11-2 and J usage is TRBJ1-5; tentatively, D is TRBD1 (5 bases). Trimming took off 5 bases at V and 5 bases at J, with 16 bases between the two ends. Germline loops: CDR1 SGHAT, CDR2 FQNNGV. CDR3 size: 15 residues. DNA for the CDR3: TGTGCCAGCAGCCGTGGGACGGCGAACGATCAGCCCCAGCATTTT. It codes for CASSRGTANDQPQHF.

The rearrangement uses TRBV7-9 and TRBJ2-1, with 11 bases fitting TRBD2. Germline CDR1 SEHNR, CDR2 FQNEAQ (reference sequence). The ends lost 5 bases at V and 9 bases at J; junction bases unmatched: 12. This CDR3 contains 16 residues. CDR3 loop: CASSTFSGRAIPEQFF. CDR3 sequence (DNA): TGTGCCAGCAGCACCTTTAGCGGGAGGGCCATCCCTGAGCAGTTCTTC.

The chain has TRBV9 and TRBJ2-2; D is tentatively TRBD1 or TRBD2 (5 bases each). The CDR3 totals 17 residues. Germline values: CDR1 SGDLS, CDR2 YYNGEE. Trimming cost V 4 bases and J 9 bases, with 25 bases left between them. The CDR3 protein is CASSPTMGRFVSRELFF. The CDR3 nucleotides are TGTGCCAGCAGCCCGACGATGGGACGATTTGTGTCCAGGGAGCTGTTTTTT.

The J gene is TRBJ2-5, the V gene TRBV5-4; D not certain. The germline V gene encodes CDR1 SGHNT and CDR2 YYREEE (reference sequence). With 1 base removed from V and 2 bases from J, the gap between germline ends came to 6 bases. The CDR3 consists of 13 residues. CDR3 loop: CASSLRYQETQYF. The CDR3 DNA is TGTGCCAGCAGCTTGCGATATCAAGAGACCCAGTACTTC.

The genes are TRBV7-3 and TRBJ2-2; unclear D gene. This CDR3 contains 18 residues. Trimming stripped 5 bases from V and 4 bases from J, with 23 bases between. CDR1 is SGHTA, CDR2 FQGTGA, per germline. CDR3 DNA sequence: TGTGCCAGCAGCCCGGAAACAACAGACCCCTGGAGCACCGGGGAGCTGTTTTTT. Amino acid sequence: CASSPETTDPWSTGELFF.

This clone occurred once. CDR3 region: CASSRGMQGTDYGYTF. CDR3 coding DNA: TGTGCCAGCAGCCGAGGGATGCAGGGTACGGACTATGGCTACACCTTC. This chain connects TRBV7-9 to TRBJ1-2; possibly TRBD1 for D (5 bases). The CDR3 spans 16 residues. The V gene's germline CDR1 is SEHNR and CDR2 FQNEAQ (reference sequence). Between the trimmed V and J ends, which lost 5 bases and 3 bases, there was a span of 19 bases.

The chain recombines TRBV7-9 with TRBJ1-1; D is uncertain. Germline CDR1 is SEHNR and CDR2 is FQNEAQ (reference sequence). The CDR3 is made up of 13 amino acids. Trimming removed 5 bases at V and 1 base at J, with 8 bases between. The CDR3 sequence: CASSTSPNTEAFF. CDR3 sequence (DNA): TGTGCCAGCAGCACTAGCCCGAACACTGAAGCTTTCTTT. The full variable domain, rest sourced from reference TRBV7-9 and TRBJ1-1, is DTGVSQNPRHKITKRGQNVTFRCDPISEHNRLYWYRQTLGQGPEFLTYFQNEAQLEKSRLLSDRFSAERPKGSFSTLEIQRTEQGDSAMYLCASSTSPNTEAFFGQGTRLTVV.

The rearrangement uses TRBV4-3 and TRBJ2-7; D gene uncertain. The germline V and J ends were trimmed by 1 base and 9 bases, with 10 bases remaining between them. Germline V gene sequence: CDR1 LGHNA, CDR2 YSLEER. This CDR3 is 12 amino acids long. Here the CDR3 DNA reads TGCGCCAGCAGCCAAGGGGAAGGAGCGCAGTACTTC. Its protein product is CASSQGEGAQYF.

The chain recombines TRBV29-1 with TRBJ2-3; D not resolved. From germline, CDR1 is SQVTM and CDR2 ANQGSEA. Trimming took off 5 bases at V and 6 bases at J, with 18 bases between the two ends. CDR3 length: 14 residues. CDR3 loop: CSVTKGPPGDTQYF. CDR3 coding DNA: TGCAGCGTTACAAAGGGTCCCCCAGGCGATACGCAGTATTTT.

V is TRBV29-1 and J is TRBJ1-1, with a tentative D call TRBD1 (5 bases). CDR3 length: 14 residues. Germline lookup yields CDR1 SQVTM and CDR2 ANQGSEA. The ends were cut back, 4 bases at V and 8 bases at J, with 20 bases in the middle. In DNA, the CDR3 is TGCAGCGTTGCTTTTCGGCTAAGCTCAGGGGAAGCTTTCTTT. This sequence encodes CSVAFRLSSGEAFF. Variable domain in full (rest from reference TRBV29-1 and TRBJ1-1): SAVISQKPSRDICQRGTSLTIQCQVDSQVTMMFWYRQQPGQSLTLIATANQGSEATYESGFVIDKFPISRPNLTFSTLTVSNMSPEDSSIYLCSVAFRLSSGEAFFGQGTRLTVV.

J is TRBJ2-1 and V is TRBV2, with 12 bases identical to TRBD2. J gave up 7 bases and V 5 bases, and 12 bases lay outside the gene matches. The CDR3 runs to 17 residues. Germline V gene data show CDR1 as SNHLY and CDR2 as FYNNEI. CDR3 region: CASSLTGTSGYRNEQFF. The DNA of the CDR3 is TGTGCCAGCAGTTTGACCGGGACTAGCGGGTACCGTAATGAGCAGTTCTTC.

The CDR3 protein is CASSIRSGSVREQFF. The CDR3 DNA follows: TGTGCCAGTAGTATTCGCTCCGGGAGCGTCAGGGAGCAGTTCTTC. The chain carries TRBV19 and TRBJ2-1; TRBD2 is a possible D gene (6 bases). V was pared by 3 bases and J by 10 bases, with 19 bases between. Per the germline V gene, CDR1 is LNHDA and CDR2 is SQIVND (reference sequence). This CDR3 has 15 residues.

The sample holds a few counts of this clone. The rearrangement links TRBV21-1 to TRBJ1-3. TRBV21-1 is assigned pseudogene status. This CDR3 is 18 amino acids long. The CDR3 DNA is TGTGCCCTTGCCGCGGGGGGGCGATGGTCTTATTGTGGAAACACCATATATTTT. It encodes CALAAGGRWSYCGNTIYF.

Only one count was recorded for this clone. DNA of the CDR3: TGTGCCAGCAGCTTAGGTGGCAGAAACCCCTACGAGCAGTACTTC. Its translation: CASSLGGRNPYEQYF. The gene calls are TRBV7-2 and TRBJ2-7; D remains unclear. The CDR3 consists of 15 residues. Trimming took off 1 base at V and 2 bases at J, with 12 bases between the two ends. Germline loops: CDR1 SGHTA, CDR2 FQGNSA.

V and J are TRBV5-5 and TRBJ2-3, with TRBD1 matching 8 bases. V shed 3 bases, J shed 5 bases, and the junction held 14 bases outside the gene matches. The CDR3 is made up of 17 amino acids. Germline values: CDR1 SGHKS, CDR2 YYEKEE (reference sequence). CDR3 amino acids: CASSWPPRTDRGDTQYF. The CDR3 nucleotides read TGTGCCAGCAGCTGGCCACCACGAACCGACAGGGGAGATACGCAGTATTTT. Looking up the rest from reference TRBV5-5 and TRBJ2-3 gives the full variable domain: DAGVTQSPTHLIKTRGQQVTLRCSPISGHKSVSWYQQVLGQGPQFIFQYYEKEERGRGNFPDRFSARQFPNYSSELNVNALLLGDSALYLCASSWPPRTDRGDTQYFGPGTRLTVL.

The chain recombines TRBV12-5 with TRBJ2-1, with D perhaps TRBD1 (6 bases). CDR3 length equals 15 residues. Looked up from germline, CDR1 is LGHNT and CDR2 is FRNRAP. Trimming took 5 bases from V and 8 from J, leaving 19 bases between them. CDR3 sequence (DNA): TGTGCTAGTGGTCAGGGGACCCTAACAACCCATGAGCAGTTCTTC. This sequence encodes CASGQGTLTTHEQFF.